This T cell receptor (beta chain) was profiled in a study of siplizumab effects on memory and regulatory T cells. With respect to this clone: Its specificity is not known.

V was shortened by 3 bases and J by 3 bases, with 6 bases between the two germline ends. This CDR3 contains 11 residues. CDR1 is DFQATT, CDR2 SNEGSKA, per germline (reference sequence). Each sample had roughly 10^5 TCR templates assayed. Here immunoSEQ multiplex PCR was the method, and the copy in TCRdb shows in-frame clones only, minus some. The sample has tens of thousands of clones, 80% to 95% seen once. Study conclusions and caveats: Naive T cells appeared more diverse than memory cells and seemed to be major alloresponse contributors. With siplizumab, Treg-derived clones averaged approximately 72% of mappable alloreactive CD4+ clones, versus approximately 27% in controls.

The V gene is TRBV20-1, the J gene TRBJ2-7; no firm D call. The specimen was CD8+ T cells sorted from blood. The clonotype was recovered from a human donor in good health. The CDR3 loop is CSASSLYEQYF. CDR3 DNA sequence: TGCAGTGCTAGTTCCCTCTACGAGCAGTACTTC.